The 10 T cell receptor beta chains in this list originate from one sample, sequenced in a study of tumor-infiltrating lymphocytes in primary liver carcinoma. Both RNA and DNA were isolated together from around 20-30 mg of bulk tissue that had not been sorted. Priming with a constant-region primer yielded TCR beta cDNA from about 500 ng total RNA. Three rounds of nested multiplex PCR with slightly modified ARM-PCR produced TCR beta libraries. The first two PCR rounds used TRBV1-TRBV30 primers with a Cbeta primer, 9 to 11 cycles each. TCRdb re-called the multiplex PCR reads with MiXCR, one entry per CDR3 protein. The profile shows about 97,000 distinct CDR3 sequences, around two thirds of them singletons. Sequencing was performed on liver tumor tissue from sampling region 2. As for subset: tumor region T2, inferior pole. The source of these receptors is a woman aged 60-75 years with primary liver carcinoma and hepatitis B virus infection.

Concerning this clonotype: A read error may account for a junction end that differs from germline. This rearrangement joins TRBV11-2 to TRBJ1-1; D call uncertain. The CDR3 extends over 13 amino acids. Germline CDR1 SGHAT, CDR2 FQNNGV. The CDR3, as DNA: TGTGCCAGCAGCTTAGAGGTGAACACTGAAGCTATCTTT. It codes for CASSLEVNTEAIF.

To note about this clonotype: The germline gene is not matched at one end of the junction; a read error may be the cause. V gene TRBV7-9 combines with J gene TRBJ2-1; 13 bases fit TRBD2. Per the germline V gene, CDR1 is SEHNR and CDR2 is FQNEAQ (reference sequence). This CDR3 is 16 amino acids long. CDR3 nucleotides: TGTGTCAGCAGCGACACTAGCGGGAGGGCCGCAGGTGAGCAGTTCTTC. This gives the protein CVSSDTSGRAAGEQFF.

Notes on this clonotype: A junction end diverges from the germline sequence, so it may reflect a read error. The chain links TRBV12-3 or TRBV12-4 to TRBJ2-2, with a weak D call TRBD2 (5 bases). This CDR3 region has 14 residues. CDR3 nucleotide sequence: TGTGCCAGCAGTCTAGGCGCGGGCCCCGGGGAGCTGATTTTT. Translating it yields CASSLGAGPGELIF.

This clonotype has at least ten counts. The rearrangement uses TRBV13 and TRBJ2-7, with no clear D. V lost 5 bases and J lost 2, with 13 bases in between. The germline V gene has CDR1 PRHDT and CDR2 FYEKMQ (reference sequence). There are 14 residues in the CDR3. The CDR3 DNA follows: TGTGCCAGCAGCCAGTGGAAGACGGCCTACGAGCAGTACTTC. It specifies CASSQWKTAYEQYF. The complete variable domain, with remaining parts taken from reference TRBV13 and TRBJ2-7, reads AAGVIQSPRHLIKEKRETATLKCYPIPRHDTVYWYQQGPGQDPQFLISFYEKMQSDKGSIPDRFSAQQFSDYHSELNMSSLELGDSALYFCASSQWKTAYEQYFGPGTRLTVT.

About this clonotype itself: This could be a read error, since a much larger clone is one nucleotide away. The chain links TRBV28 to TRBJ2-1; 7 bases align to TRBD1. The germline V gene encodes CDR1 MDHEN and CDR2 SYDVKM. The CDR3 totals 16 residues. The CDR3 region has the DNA TGTGCCGGCAGTTTACGCAAGGGGGCAGGATACAATGAGCAGTTCTTC. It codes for CAGSLRKGAGYNEQFF. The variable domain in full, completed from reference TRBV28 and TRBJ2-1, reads DVKVTQSSRYLVKRTGEKVFLECVQDMDHENMFWYRQDPGLGLRLIYFSYDVKMKEKGDIPEGYSVSREKKERFSLILESASTNQTSMYLCAGSLRKGAGYNEQFFGPGTRLTVL.

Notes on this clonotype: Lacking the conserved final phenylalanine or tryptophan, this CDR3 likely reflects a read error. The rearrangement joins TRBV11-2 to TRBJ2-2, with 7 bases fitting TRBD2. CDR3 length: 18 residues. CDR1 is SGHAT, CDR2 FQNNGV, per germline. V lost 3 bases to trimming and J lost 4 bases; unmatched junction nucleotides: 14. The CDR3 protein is CASSFSTSGGVPTGELFY. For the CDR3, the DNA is TGTGCCAGCAGCTTTTCGACTAGTGGGGGGGTGCCCACCGGGGAGCTGTTTTAT.

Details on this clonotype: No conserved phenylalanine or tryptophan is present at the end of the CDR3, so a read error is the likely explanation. The CDR3: CASSLERGGGTEAFV. CDR3 DNA sequence: TGCGCAAGCAGCTTAGAGAGGGGTGGCGGCACTGAGGCTTTCGTT. The rearrangement joins TRBV11-2 to TRBJ1-1; D may be TRBD1 (5 bases). The CDR3 runs 15 residues. Germline V gene sequence: CDR1 SGHAT, CDR2 FQNNGV.

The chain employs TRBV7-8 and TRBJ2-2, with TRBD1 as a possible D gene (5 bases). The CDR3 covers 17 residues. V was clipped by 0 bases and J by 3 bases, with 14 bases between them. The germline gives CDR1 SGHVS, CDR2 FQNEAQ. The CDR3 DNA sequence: TGTGCCAGCAGCTTAGCTACAGGCGCCATTGACACCGGGGAGCTGTTTTTT. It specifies CASSLATGAIDTGELFF. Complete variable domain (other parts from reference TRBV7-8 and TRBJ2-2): GAGVSQSPRYKVAKRGQDVALRCDPISGHVSLFWYQQALGQGPEFLTYFQNEAQLDKSGLPSDRFFAERPEGSVSTLKIQRTQQEDSAVYLCASSLATGAIDTGELFFGEGSRLTVL.

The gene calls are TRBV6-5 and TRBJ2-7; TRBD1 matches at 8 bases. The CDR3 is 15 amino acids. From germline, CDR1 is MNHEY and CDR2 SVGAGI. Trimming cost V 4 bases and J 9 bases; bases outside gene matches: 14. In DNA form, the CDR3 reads TGTGCCAGCAGTTTCGCTGGGACAGGCCTAGGTCGGCAGTACTTC. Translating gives CASSFAGTGLGRQYF.

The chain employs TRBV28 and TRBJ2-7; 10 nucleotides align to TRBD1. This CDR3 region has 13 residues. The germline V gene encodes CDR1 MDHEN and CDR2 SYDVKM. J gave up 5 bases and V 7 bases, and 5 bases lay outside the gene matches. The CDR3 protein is CASKRQGADEQYF. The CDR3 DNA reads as TGTGCCAGCAAGCGACAGGGGGCGGACGAGCAGTACTTC.